The present T cell receptor beta chain was sequenced within a study of cytomegalovirus exposure and HLA in healthy donors. Study-level background: The same platform used for the 500 to 850 first-cohort repertoires was also used for the roughly 130 validation repertoires, as a later analysis reported.

Concerning this clone itself: What it binds is not known.

Profiled with immunoSEQ multiplex PCR; TCRdb holds only in-frame clones, not every one. The sample lists some 320,000 clones; around 90% were seen once. Germline CDR1 reads SGHRS; CDR2 reads YFSETQ. V was pared by 2 bases and J by 5 bases, with 11 bases between. The CDR3 totals 13 residues. Findings and caveats of the study: The authors confirmed in vitro that a few CMV-associated chains were specific for CMV antigens. Altogether, more than 150 TCR beta chains were recorded as cytomegalovirus-associated.

The J gene is TRBJ2-7, the V gene TRBV5-1; no reliable D call. The sample taken for sequencing was PBMCs. The receptor's source is a woman aged 25 to 39 in good health and CMV-seropositive. The CDR3 DNA sequence: TGCGCCAGCAGCTTATTCAAGTCTGACGAGCAGTACTTC. Translating it yields CASSLFKSDEQYF.